This T cell receptor beta chain is drawn from a study of cytotoxic CD8 clonotypes in ibrutinib-treated CLL. About the research overall: Mean productive templates were about 250,000; mean productive rearrangements were roughly 90,000.

The assay was immunoSEQ multiplex PCR, and TCRdb's table has in-frame clones only and misses some. The sample lists some 100,000 clones, under 70% occurring once. A note on this clone: Its antigen remains unidentified.

This CDR3 region has 18 residues. Trimming at V came to 1 base and at J to 2 bases, leaving 11 bases not matched to a gene. Per germline, CDR1 LGHNA and CDR2 YNFKEQ. General observations from the study: Investigators sampled sustained-remission and progressing patients at differing times.

This TCR came from a human donor with chronic lymphocytic leukemia. This specimen was PBMCs, taken after 24 months of ibrutinib treatment. This sequence joins TRBV4-2 and TRBJ2-1; 7 bases agree with TRBD2. The CDR3 coding sequence is TGTGCCAGCAGCCAAGTGGGGGGAGGGATGAACGCCTACAATGAGCAGTTCTTC. It translates to CASSQVGGGMNAYNEQFF.